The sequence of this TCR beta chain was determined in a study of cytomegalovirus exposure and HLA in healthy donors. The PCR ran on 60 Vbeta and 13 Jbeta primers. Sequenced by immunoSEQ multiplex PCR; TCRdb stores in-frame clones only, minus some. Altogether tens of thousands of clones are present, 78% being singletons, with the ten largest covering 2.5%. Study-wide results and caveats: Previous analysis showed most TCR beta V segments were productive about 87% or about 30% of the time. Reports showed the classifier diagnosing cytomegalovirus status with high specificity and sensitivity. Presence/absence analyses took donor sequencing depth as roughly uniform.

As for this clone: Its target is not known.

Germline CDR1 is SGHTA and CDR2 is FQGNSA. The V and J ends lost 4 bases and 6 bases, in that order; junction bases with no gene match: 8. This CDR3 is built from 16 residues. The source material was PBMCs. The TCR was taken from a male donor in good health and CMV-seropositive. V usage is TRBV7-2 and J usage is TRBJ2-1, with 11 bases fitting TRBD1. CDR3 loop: CASSSTRDRGSNEQFF. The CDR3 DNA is TGTGCCAGCAGCTCAACCCGGGACAGGGGGAGCAATGAGCAGTTCTTC. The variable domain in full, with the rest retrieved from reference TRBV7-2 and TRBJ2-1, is GAGVSQSPSNKVTEKGKDVELRCDPISGHTALYWYRQSLGQGLEFLIYFQGNSAPDKSGLPSDRFSAERTGGSVSTLTIQRTQQEDSAVYLCASSSTRDRGSNEQFFGPGTRLTVL.